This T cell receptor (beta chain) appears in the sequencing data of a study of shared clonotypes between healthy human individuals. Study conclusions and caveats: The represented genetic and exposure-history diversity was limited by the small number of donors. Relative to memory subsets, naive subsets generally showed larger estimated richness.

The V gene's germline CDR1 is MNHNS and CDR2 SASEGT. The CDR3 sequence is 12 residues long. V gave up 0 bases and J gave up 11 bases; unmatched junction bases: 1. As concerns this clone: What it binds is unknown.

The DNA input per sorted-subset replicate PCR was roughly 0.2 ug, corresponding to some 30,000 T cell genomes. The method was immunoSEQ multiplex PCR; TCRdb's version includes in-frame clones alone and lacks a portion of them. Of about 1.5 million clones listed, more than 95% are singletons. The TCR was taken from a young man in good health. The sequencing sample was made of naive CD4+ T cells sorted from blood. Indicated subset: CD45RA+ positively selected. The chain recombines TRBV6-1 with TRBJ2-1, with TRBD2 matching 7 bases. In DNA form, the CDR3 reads TGTGCCAGCAGTGAAGCGCGGGGGAAGCAGTTCTTC. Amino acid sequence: CASSEARGKQFF.